This entry concerns a single T cell receptor (beta chain). Its specificity is not known. The source of the sample is a study of cytomegalovirus exposure and HLA in healthy donors. In the PCR, 60 Vbeta and 13 Jbeta primers were used. This table comes from immunoSEQ multiplex PCR, and its TCRdb copy is limited to in-frame clones, with some not included. This repertoire shows tens of thousands of clones, about 81% found once; its top ten account for roughly 51%. Study-wide results and limits: Excluded were some V segments that proved indistinguishable, including TRBV6-2 and TRBV6-3. Confirmation in vitro established that a few CMV-associated chains were specific for CMV antigens. By HLA locus, TCR association rates varied in a later analysis, with DRB1 showing the most and HLA-C the fewest.

CDR1 is MNHEY and CDR2 is SVGAGI in the germline V gene. Deletions cut 0 bases from V and 6 bases from J, with 7 bases between. This CDR3 contains 13 residues. This sequence joins TRBV6-5 and TRBJ2-3; D remains unclear. The material sequenced was PBMCs. The clonotype comes from a man aged 45-60 years in good health and CMV-seropositive. The CDR3 DNA follows: TGTGCCAGCAGTTACTCTCAGGTCGATACGCAGTATTTT. It codes for CASSYSQVDTQYF.